The source of this T cell receptor beta chain is a study of blood T cell repertoires in COVID-19. As originally analysed: Amplification of reference gene primers provided the estimated nucleated cell counts. Data came from immunoSEQ multiplex PCR; TCRdb stores just in-frame clones and leaves some out. V and J calls and clone size come straight from that table; D and trimming were deduced from the DNA. The table lists under 65,000 clones, around nine tenths of them singletons. The source of this sequence is a man aged 60 to 75 with acute or convalescent COVID-19. The sequenced sample consisted of peripheral blood.

The DNA for the CDR3 is TGTGCCAGCAGCCTCGGGGTTAAAAACATTCAGTACTTC. It translates to CASSLGVKNIQYF. V is TRBV7-9 and J is TRBJ2-4; maybe TRBD2 (5 bases). CDR1 SEHNR and CDR2 FQNEAQ come from the germline V gene (reference sequence). The length of the CDR3 is 13 residues. Between the trimmed V and J ends, which lost 5 bases and 4 bases, there was a span of 9 bases. The full variable domain, with the rest looked up from reference TRBV7-9 and TRBJ2-4, is DTGVSQNPRHKITKRGQNVTFRCDPISEHNRLYWYRQTLGQGPEFLTYFQNEAQLEKSRLLSDRFSAERPKGSFSTLEIQRTEQGDSAMYLCASSLGVKNIQYFGAGTRLSVL.